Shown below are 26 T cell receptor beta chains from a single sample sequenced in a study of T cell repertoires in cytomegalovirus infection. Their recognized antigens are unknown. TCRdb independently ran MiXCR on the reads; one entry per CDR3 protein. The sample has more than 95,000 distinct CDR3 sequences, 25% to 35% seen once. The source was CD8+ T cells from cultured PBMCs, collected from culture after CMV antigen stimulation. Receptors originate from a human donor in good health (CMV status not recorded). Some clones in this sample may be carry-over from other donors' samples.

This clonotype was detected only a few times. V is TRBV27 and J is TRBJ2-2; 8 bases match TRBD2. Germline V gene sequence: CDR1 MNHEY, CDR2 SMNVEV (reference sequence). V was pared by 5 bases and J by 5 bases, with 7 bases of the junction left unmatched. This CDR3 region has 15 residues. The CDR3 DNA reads TGTGCCAGCAGTCCAACCCGGGGGGGTACCGGGGAGCTGTTTTTT. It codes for CASSPTRGGTGELFF.

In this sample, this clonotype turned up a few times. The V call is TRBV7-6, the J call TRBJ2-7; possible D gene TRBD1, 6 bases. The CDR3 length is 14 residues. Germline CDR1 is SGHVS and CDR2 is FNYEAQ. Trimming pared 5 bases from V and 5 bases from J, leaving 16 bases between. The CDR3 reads CASSPTTGSNEQYF. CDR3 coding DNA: TGTGCCAGCAGCCCGACTACAGGGTCGAACGAGCAGTACTTC.

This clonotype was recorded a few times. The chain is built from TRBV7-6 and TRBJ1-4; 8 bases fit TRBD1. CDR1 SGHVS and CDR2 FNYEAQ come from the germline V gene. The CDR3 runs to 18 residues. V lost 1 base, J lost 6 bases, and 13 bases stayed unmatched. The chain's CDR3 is CASSLGGTGSGGDEKLFF. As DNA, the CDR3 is TGTGCCAGCAGCTTAGGAGGGACAGGATCAGGGGGAGATGAAAAACTGTTTTTT.

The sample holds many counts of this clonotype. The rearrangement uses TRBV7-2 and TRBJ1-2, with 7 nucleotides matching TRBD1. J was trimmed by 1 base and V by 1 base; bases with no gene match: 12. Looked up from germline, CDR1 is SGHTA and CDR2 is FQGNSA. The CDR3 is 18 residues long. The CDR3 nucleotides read TGTGCCAGCAGCTTAGGGACTGCGGGACAGCGAAATAACTATGGCTACACCTTC. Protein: CASSLGTAGQRNNYGYTF. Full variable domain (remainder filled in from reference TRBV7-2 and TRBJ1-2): GAGVSQSPSNKVTEKGKDVELRCDPISGHTALYWYRQSLGQGLEFLIYFQGNSAPDKSGLPSDRFSAERTGGSVSTLTIQRTQQEDSAVYLCASSLGTAGQRNNYGYTFGSGTRLTVV.

CDR3 sequence: CASSYSGTSGGDEQFF. The CDR3 bases are TGTGCCAGCAGTTACTCGGGGACTAGCGGGGGCGATGAGCAGTTCTTC. The genes are TRBV6-6 and TRBJ2-1, with 14 positions matching TRBD2. Germline V lookup: CDR1 MNHNY, CDR2 SVGAGI (reference sequence). J lost 8 bases, V lost 0 bases, and 3 bases had no gene match. The CDR3 covers 16 residues.

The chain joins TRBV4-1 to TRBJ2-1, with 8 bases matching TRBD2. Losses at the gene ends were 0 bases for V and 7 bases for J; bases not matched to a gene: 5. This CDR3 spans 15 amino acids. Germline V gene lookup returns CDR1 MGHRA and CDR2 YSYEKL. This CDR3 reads CASSQDPSGGNEQFF. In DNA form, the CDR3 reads TGCGCCAGCAGCCAAGATCCCAGCGGGGGTAATGAGCAGTTCTTC.

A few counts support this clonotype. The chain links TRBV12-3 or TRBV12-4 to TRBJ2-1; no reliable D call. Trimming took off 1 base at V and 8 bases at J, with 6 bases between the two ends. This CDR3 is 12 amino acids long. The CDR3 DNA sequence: TGTGCCAGCAGTTTAGTCTTATATGAGCAGTTCTTC. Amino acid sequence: CASSLVLYEQFF.

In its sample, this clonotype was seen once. CDR3 nucleotide sequence: TGCAGTGCTAGAGATCTGGGCTACGAGCAGTACTTC. It encodes CSARDLGYEQYF. This chain links TRBV20-1 with TRBJ2-7; D ambiguous. The V end lost 0 bases, the J end lost 3 bases, and 6 bases lay between the germline ends. Germline CDR1 and CDR2: DFQATT and SNEGSKA (reference sequence). The CDR3 consists of 12 residues.

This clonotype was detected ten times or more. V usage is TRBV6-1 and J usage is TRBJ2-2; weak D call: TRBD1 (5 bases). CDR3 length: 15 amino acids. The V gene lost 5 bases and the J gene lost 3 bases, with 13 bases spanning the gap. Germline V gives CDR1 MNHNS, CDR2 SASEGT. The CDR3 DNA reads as TGTGCCAGCAGTAAAATGGGGCCTGACACCGGGGAGCTGTTTTTT. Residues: CASSKMGPDTGELFF.

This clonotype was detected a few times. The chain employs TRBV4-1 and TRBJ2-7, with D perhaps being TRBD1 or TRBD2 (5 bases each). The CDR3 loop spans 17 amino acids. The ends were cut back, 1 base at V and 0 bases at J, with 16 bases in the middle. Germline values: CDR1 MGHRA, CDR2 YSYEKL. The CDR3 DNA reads TGCGCCAGCAGCCAAGTGAGTGCCGGGACGGTCTCCTACGAGCAGTACTTC. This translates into CASSQVSAGTVSYEQYF.

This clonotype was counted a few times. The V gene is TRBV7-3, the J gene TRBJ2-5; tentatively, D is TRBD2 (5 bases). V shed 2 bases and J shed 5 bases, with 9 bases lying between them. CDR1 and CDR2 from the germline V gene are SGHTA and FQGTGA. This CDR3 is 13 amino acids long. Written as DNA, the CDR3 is TGTGCCAGCAGCTTAGAGGGTGGGGAGACCCAGTACTTC. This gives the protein CASSLEGGETQYF.

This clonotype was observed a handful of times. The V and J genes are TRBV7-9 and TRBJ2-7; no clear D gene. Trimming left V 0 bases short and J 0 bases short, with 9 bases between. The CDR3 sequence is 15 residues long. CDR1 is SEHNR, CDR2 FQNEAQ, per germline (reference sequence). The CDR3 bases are TGTGCCAGCAGCTTAGCGCCGGAGATCTCCTACGAGCAGTACTTC. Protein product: CASSLAPEISYEQYF.

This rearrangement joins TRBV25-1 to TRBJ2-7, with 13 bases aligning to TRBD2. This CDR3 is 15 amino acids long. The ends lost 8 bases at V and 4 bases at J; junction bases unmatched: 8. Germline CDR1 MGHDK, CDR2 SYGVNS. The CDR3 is CASGGTSGTFYEQYF. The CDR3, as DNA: TGTGCCAGCGGGGGGACTAGCGGGACTTTTTACGAGCAGTACTTC.

Written as DNA, the CDR3 is TGTGCCAGCAGTCCCCCGGCAGTGCTTACCGGGGAGCTGTTTTTT. Its translation is CASSPPAVLTGELFF. The chain is built from TRBV28 and TRBJ2-2; D is unresolved. Germline V lookup: CDR1 MDHEN, CDR2 SYDVKM. The CDR3 is 15 amino acids. The ends were cut back, 5 bases at V and 5 bases at J, with 15 bases in the middle. The whole variable domain, remainder taken from reference TRBV28 and TRBJ2-2, is DVKVTQSSRYLVKRTGEKVFLECVQDMDHENMFWYRQDPGLGLRLIYFSYDVKMKEKGDIPEGYSVSREKKERFSLILESASTNQTSMYLCASSPPAVLTGELFFGEGSRLTVL.

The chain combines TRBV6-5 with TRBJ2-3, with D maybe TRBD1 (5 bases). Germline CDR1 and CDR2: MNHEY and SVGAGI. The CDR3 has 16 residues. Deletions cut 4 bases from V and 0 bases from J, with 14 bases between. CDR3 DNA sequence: TGTGCCAGCAGTTCCACAGGAGACGCTAGCACAGATACGCAGTATTTT. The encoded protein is CASSSTGDASTDTQYF.

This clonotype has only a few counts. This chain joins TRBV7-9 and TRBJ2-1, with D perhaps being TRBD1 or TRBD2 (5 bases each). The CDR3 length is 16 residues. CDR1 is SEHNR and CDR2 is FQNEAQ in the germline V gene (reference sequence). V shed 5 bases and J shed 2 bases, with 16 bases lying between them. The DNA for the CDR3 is TGTGCCAGCAGCCCGGGGCGCGCGCGCGCCTACAATGAGCAGTTCTTC. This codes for CASSPGRARAYNEQFF.

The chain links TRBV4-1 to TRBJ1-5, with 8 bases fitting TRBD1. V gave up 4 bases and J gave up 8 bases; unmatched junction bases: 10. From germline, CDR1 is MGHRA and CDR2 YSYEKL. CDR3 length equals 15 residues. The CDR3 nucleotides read TGCGCCAGCAGCCTGAAGGACAGGGACTGGGAGCCCCAGCATTTT. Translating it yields CASSLKDRDWEPQHF.

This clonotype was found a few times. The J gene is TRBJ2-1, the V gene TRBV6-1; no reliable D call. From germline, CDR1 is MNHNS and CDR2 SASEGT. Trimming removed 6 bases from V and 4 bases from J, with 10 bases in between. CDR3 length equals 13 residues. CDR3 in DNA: TGTGCCAGCAGCCCCGAGCCATACAATGAGCAGTTCTTC. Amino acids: CASSPEPYNEQFF.

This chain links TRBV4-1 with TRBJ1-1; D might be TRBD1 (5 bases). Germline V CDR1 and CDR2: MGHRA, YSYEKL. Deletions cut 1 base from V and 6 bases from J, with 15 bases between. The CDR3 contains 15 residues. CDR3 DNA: TGCGCCAGCAGCCAAGTTGACGCCTGGGGCCCTGAAGCTTTCTTT. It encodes CASSQVDAWGPEAFF.

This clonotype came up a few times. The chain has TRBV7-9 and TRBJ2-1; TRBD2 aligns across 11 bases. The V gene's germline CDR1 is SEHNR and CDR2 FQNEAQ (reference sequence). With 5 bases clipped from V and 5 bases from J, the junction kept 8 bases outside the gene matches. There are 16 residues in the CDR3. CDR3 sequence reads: CASSPPGTSGDNEQFF. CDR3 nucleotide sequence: TGTGCCAGCAGCCCACCCGGGACTAGCGGCGACAATGAGCAGTTCTTC.

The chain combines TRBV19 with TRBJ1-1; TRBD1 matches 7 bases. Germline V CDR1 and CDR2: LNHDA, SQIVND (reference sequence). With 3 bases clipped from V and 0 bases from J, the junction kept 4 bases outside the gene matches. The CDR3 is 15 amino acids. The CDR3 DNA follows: TGTGCCAGTAGTATTACGGGACAGCTGAACACTGAAGCTTTCTTT. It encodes CASSITGQLNTEAFF.

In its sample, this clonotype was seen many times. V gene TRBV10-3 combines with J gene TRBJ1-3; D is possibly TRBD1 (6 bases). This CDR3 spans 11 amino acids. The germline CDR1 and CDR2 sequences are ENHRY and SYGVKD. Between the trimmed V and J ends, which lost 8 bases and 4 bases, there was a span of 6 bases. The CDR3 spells CAIGQGNTIYF. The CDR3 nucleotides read TGTGCCATCGGACAGGGAAACACCATATATTTT.

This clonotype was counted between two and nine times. CDR3 nucleotide sequence: TGTGCCAGCATGGGCAGGGTTCAGTACTTC. This encodes CASMGRVQYF. This sequence joins TRBV2 and TRBJ2-4, with D perhaps TRBD1 (5 bases). V lost 7 bases and J lost 11, with 9 bases in between. Germline V gene data show CDR1 as SNHLY and CDR2 as FYNNEI. The CDR3 consists of 10 residues.

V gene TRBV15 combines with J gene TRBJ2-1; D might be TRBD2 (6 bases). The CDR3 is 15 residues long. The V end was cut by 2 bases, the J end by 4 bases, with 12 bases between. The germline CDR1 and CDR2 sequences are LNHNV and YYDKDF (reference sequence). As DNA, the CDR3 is TGTGCCACCAGCAGACCGGGGGACGGTTACAATGAGCAGTTCTTC. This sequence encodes CATSRPGDGYNEQFF. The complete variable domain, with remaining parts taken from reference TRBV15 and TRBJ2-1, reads DAMVIQNPRYQVTQFGKPVTLSCSQTLNHNVMYWYQQKSSQAPKLLFHYYDKDFNNEADTPDNFQSRRPNTSFCFLDIRSPGLGDTAMYLCATSRPGDGYNEQFFGPGTRLTVL.

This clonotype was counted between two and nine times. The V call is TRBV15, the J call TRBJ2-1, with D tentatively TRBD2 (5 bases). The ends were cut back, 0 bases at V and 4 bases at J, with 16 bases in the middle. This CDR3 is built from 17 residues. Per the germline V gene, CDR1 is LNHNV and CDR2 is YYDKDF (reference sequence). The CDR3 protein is CATSREGLHSGYNEQFF. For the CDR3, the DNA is TGTGCCACCAGCAGAGAAGGTCTCCATTCGGGGTACAATGAGCAGTTCTTC.

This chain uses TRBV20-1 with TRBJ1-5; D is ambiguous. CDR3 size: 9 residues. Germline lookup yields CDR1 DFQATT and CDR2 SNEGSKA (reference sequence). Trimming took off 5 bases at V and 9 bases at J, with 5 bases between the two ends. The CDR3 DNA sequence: TGCAGTGCTGATCCGCCCCAGCATTTT. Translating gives CSADPPQHF.